Sequencing of this T cell receptor beta chain was carried out in a study of T-cell reconstitution after alpha-beta-depleted transplantation in children. Study observations and caveats: About two months after transplant, alpha-beta T cells reportedly came from several hundred expanded graft clones. At the one-year point after transplant, T-cell counts and TCRbeta diversity were found to come mostly from T cells that had been newly produced. Elevated TCRbeta diversity at day 60 was traced, in some patients, to surviving recipient T cells and thymic progenitors.

Researchers prepared the TCRbeta library using unique molecular identifiers, the study reports. TCRdb re-called the PCR reads with MiXCR, one entry per CDR3 protein. Here the sample spans about 980,000 distinct CDR3 sequences, roughly 29% being singletons. Comment on this clonotype: Its specificity is unknown.

V lost 0 bases to trimming and J lost 8 bases, with 15 bases between them. This CDR3 comprises 15 residues. The germline V gene has CDR1 SGHRS and CDR2 YFSETQ. The TCR sequence derives from a boy under two years old who had a stem cell transplant for SCID, so the T cells may come from the graft donor. The sequencing used PBMCs, mostly from graft donor cells, collected 360 days after TCRalphabeta/CD19-depleted stem cell transplant. The chain joins TRBV5-1 to TRBJ1-5, with D possibly matching TRBD1 (5 bases). CDR3 DNA: TGCGCCAGCAGCTTGGGAGCAGGGATCCAAGAGCCCCAGCATTTT. Translated: CASSLGAGIQEPQHF.